This T cell receptor beta chain was retrieved from a study of blood T cell repertoires in COVID-19. The protocol was immunoSEQ multiplex PCR, while the TCRdb copy is restricted to in-frame clones and leaves out a portion. Of fewer than 400,000 clones in the sample, about 85% are singletons; the top ten hold over 1.5%. The length of the CDR3 is 14 residues. CDR1 and CDR2 from the germline V gene are SGHRS and YFSETQ. V lost 5 bases and J lost 5, with 13 bases in between. The rearrangement joins TRBV5-1 to TRBJ1-4, with D perhaps matching TRBD1 (5 bases). Sequences were obtained from PBMCs or T cells enriched from blood (not recorded which). The TCR sequence derives from a woman aged 25 to 45 who had been exposed to COVID-19. The CDR3 sequence: CASSLPGGNEKLFF. DNA for the CDR3: TGCGCCAGCAGTCTCCCGGGGGGGAATGAAAAACTGTTTTTT.